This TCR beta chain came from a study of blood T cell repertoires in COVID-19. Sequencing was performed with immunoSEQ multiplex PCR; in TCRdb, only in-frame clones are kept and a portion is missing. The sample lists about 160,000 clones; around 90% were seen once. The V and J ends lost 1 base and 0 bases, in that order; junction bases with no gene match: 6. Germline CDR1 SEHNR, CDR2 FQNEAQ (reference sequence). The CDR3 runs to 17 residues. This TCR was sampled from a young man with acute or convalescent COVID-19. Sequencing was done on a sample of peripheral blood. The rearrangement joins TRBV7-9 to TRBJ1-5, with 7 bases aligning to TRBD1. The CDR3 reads CASSLVVGGHSNQPQHF. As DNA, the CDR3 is TGTGCCAGCAGCTTAGTCGTAGGGGGCCATAGCAATCAGCCCCAGCATTTT.